The clone carrying this TCR beta chain has just one count. The antigen is not known. V lost 1 base, J lost 0 bases, and 3 bases stayed unmatched. This CDR3 is 16 amino acids long. Germline V gene lookup returns CDR1 LGHNA and CDR2 YNFKEQ. The sample belongs to a study of graft-versus-host responses after intestinal transplantation. Study-level information: Transplantation in recipients was multivisceral, liver-intestinal, or isolated intestinal. Anti-thymocyte globulin induction was given to all recipients, followed by tacrolimus and steroids for about 3 years. General study findings and limits: Recipient bone marrow held GvH clones, some seen earlier in ileum or blood. Allografts carried high graft-versus-host to host-versus-graft clonal ratios in patients having graft-donor T cell macrochimerism.

Sequenced by immunoSEQ multiplex PCR; TCRdb stores in-frame clones only, minus some. Of about 88,000 clones detected, 94% appear once; the ten largest clones hold about 0.2%. The gene calls are TRBV4-2 and TRBJ2-3; TRBD2 matches 8 bases. The sequence derives from a human donor who was the organ donor for an intestinal transplant. The source material was unstimulated CD4+ T cells sorted from spleen or lymph node cells, sampled before transplant. CDR3: CASSQVQRGSTDTQYF. As DNA, the CDR3 is TGTGCCAGCAGCCAAGTACAGCGGGGGAGCACAGATACGCAGTATTTT.